This passage covers 19 T cell receptor beta chains from one sample sequenced in a study of blood T cell repertoires in COVID-19. Method: immunoSEQ multiplex PCR; TCRdb's copy keeps in-frame clones and lacks some. The sample lists around 100,000 clones, roughly four fifths occurring once. Sequenced sample: peripheral blood. These receptors originate from a man aged 65 to 85 with active or convalescent COVID-19.

V is TRBV15 and J is TRBJ1-1; D not resolved. CDR1 LNHNV and CDR2 YYDKDF come from the germline V gene (reference sequence). This CDR3 region has 12 residues. Trimming removed 0 bases at V and 10 bases at J, with 9 bases between. In DNA, the CDR3 is TGTGCCACCAGCAGAGATTCGAGTAGAGCTTTCTTT. It encodes CATSRDSSRAFF. The full variable domain, with the rest looked up from reference TRBV15 and TRBJ1-1, is DAMVIQNPRYQVTQFGKPVTLSCSQTLNHNVMYWYQQKSSQAPKLLFHYYDKDFNNEADTPDNFQSRRPNTSFCFLDIRSPGLGDTAMYLCATSRDSSRAFFGQGTRLTVV.

The chain recombines TRBV24-1 with TRBJ2-1; 7 positions agree with TRBD1. Germline V gene lookup returns CDR1 KGHDR and CDR2 SFDVKD. The CDR3 is made up of 16 amino acids. The junction had 7 bases not matched to a gene; V was cut back by 3 bases and J by 3 bases. The CDR3 nucleotides are TGTGCCACCAGTGATGCGCCCGGGACAGTCTACAATGAGCAGTTCTTC. This translates into CATSDAPGTVYNEQFF.

The V call is TRBV6-1, the J call TRBJ1-2; no clear D. Between the trimmed V and J ends, which lost 10 bases and 4 bases, there was a span of 16 bases. The length of the CDR3 is 13 residues. Germline V lookup: CDR1 MNHNS, CDR2 SASEGT. CDR3 DNA: TGTGCCACCCACACCCGGGTCACCTATGGCTACACCTTC. Amino acid sequence: CATHTRVTYGYTF.

The sample holds a few counts of this clone. The CDR3 protein is CASSLGAGDPYGYTF. The CDR3, as DNA: TGTGCCAGCAGTTTAGGGGCGGGGGACCCCTATGGCTACACCTTC. This chain joins TRBV28 and TRBJ1-2; D possibly corresponds to TRBD1 (5 bases). V was clipped by 2 bases and J by 4 bases, with 14 bases between them. This CDR3 is built from 15 residues. Germline V gives CDR1 MDHEN, CDR2 SYDVKM.

The chain links TRBV24-1 to TRBJ2-5; 8 positions agree with TRBD2. The CDR3 has 15 amino acids. Germline CDR1 reads KGHDR; CDR2 reads SFDVKD. Trimming at V came to 3 bases and at J to 4 bases, leaving 6 bases not matched to a gene. CDR3 amino acids: CATSDNGAGVETQYF. The CDR3, as DNA: TGTGCCACCAGTGATAATGGAGCGGGAGTAGAGACCCAGTACTTC.

V usage is TRBV2 and J usage is TRBJ1-1; TRBD1 might be the D (6 bases). Trimming took off 5 bases at V and 6 bases at J, with 13 bases between the two ends. The CDR3 sequence is 13 residues long. Germline loops: CDR1 SNHLY, CDR2 FYNNEI. CDR3 in amino acids: CASSRGGEAEAFF. For the CDR3, the DNA is TGTGCCAGCAGTAGAGGGGGAGAGGCTGAAGCTTTCTTT.

CDR3 amino acids: CASSGGQGKRDGYTF. CDR3 DNA sequence: TGTGCCAGCAGTGGGGGACAGGGAAAAAGGGATGGCTACACCTTC. The rearrangement links TRBV2 to TRBJ1-2; TRBD1 agrees at 9 bases. The V gene's germline CDR1 is SNHLY and CDR2 FYNNEI. Losses at the gene ends were 4 bases for V and 6 bases for J; bases not matched to a gene: 9. The CDR3 runs 15 residues.

The V call is TRBV6-1, the J call TRBJ2-7, with TRBD1 identical over 9 bases. Germline values: CDR1 MNHNS, CDR2 SASEGT. The CDR3 length is 16 residues. V shed 4 bases, J shed 0 bases, and the junction held 7 bases outside the gene matches. The CDR3 is CASSGTGGGDSYEQYF. The DNA for the CDR3 is TGTGCCAGCAGTGGCACAGGGGGCGGGGACTCCTACGAGCAGTACTTC.

The rearrangement uses TRBV14 and TRBJ1-1; D call uncertain. V was clipped by 2 bases and J by 9 bases, with 13 bases between them. CDR3 length: 13 amino acids. Germline V gene lookup returns CDR1 SGHDN and CDR2 FVKESK. CDR3 sequence (DNA): TGTGCCAGCAGCCAACCTCCTTCGCGGAAAGCTTTCTTT. This sequence encodes CASSQPPSRKAFF.

CDR3 loop: CASKEGSRAGDYGYTF. In DNA form, the CDR3 reads TGTGCCAGCAAAGAAGGGAGTCGGGCAGGTGACTATGGCTACACCTTC. This chain uses TRBV2 with TRBJ1-2; D gene uncertain. This CDR3 spans 16 amino acids. V was pared by 7 bases and J by 3 bases, with 21 bases between. Germline CDR1 SNHLY, CDR2 FYNNEI. The variable domain in full, with the rest retrieved from reference TRBV2 and TRBJ1-2, is EPEVTQTPSHQVTQMGQEVILRCVPISNHLYFYWYRQILGQKVEFLVSFYNNEISEKSEIFDDQFSVERPDGSNFTLKIRSTKLEDSAMYFCASKEGSRAGDYGYTFGSGTRLTVV.

The chain couples TRBV10-3 to TRBJ2-5; 8 bases are a match to TRBD1. This CDR3 contains 12 residues. Germline-derived CDR1 and CDR2 are ENHRY and SYGVKD. J was trimmed by 2 bases and V by 9 bases; bases with no gene match: 2. The CDR3 is CAIGDRQETQYF. The CDR3 bases are TGTGCCATTGGGGACAGGCAAGAGACCCAGTACTTC.

This clone has more than one count but fewer than ten. The rearrangement links TRBV5-1 to TRBJ2-1, with D unclear. The CDR3 is 14 amino acids. Trimming pared 2 bases from V and 8 bases from J, leaving 14 bases between. Germline-derived CDR1 and CDR2 are SGHRS and YFSETQ. The CDR3 DNA reads TGCGCCAGCAGCTTCGCCCAAACGGGTGATGAGCAGTTCTTC. Translating gives CASSFAQTGDEQFF.

The rearrangement joins TRBV4-2 to TRBJ1-2, with D perhaps matching TRBD1 (6 bases). Germline V gene sequence: CDR1 LGHNA, CDR2 YNFKEQ. This CDR3 has 15 amino acids. V lost 2 bases and J lost 5, with 15 bases in between. Written as DNA, the CDR3 is TGTGCCAGCAGCCAAAGTTGGGGGCTTGAGTATGGCTACACCTTC. Translating it yields CASSQSWGLEYGYTF.

A single count supports this clone. The rearrangement joins TRBV19 to TRBJ2-1; tentative D call: TRBD1 (7 bases). The germline V gene encodes CDR1 LNHDA and CDR2 SQIVND (reference sequence). Trimming stripped 7 bases from V and 5 bases from J, with 15 bases between. The CDR3 is made up of 14 amino acids. DNA of the CDR3: TGTGCCAGTAAGGGGGCGGGGAATCACAATGAGCAGTTCTTC. This translates into CASKGAGNHNEQFF.

This clone was seen only once. The chain uses TRBV6-5 and TRBJ1-2; TRBD1 matches 7 bases. Trimming at V came to 2 bases and at J to 10 bases, leaving 13 bases not matched to a gene. Germline CDR1 and CDR2: MNHEY and SVGAGI. This CDR3 has 15 residues. The CDR3 DNA sequence: TGTGCCAGCAGTTACCCAGGACAGGCTCTAAGAGACTACACCTTC. Translated, it gives CASSYPGQALRDYTF.

V gene TRBV7-2 combines with J gene TRBJ2-3; no clear D. Germline V lookup: CDR1 SGHTA, CDR2 FQGNSA. The germline V and J ends were trimmed by 5 bases and 4 bases, with 7 bases remaining between them. CDR3 length: 12 amino acids. The CDR3 spells CASSPFADTQYF. In nucleotides, the CDR3 is TGTGCCAGCAGCCCCTTCGCAGATACGCAGTATTTT.

This chain uses TRBV10-2 with TRBJ1-1; tentatively, D is TRBD1 (6 bases). V was pared by 6 bases and J by 1 base, with 9 bases between. The CDR3 is made up of 13 amino acids. The V gene's germline CDR1 is WSHSY and CDR2 SAAADI. CDR3 DNA sequence: TGCGCCAGCAGAGGGACAACGAACACTGAAGCTTTCTTT. It yields the protein CASRGTTNTEAFF.

This clone appeared a single time. Distinct nucleotide sequences in the sample also encode this CDR3. This chain links TRBV7-3 with TRBJ2-1; D ambiguous. The germline CDR1 and CDR2 sequences are SGHTA and FQGTGA. V gave up 1 base and J gave up 5 bases, with 6 bases separating them. CDR3 length: 13 residues. CDR3 in DNA: TGTGCCAGCAGCTTAAACACGAACAATGAGCAGTTCTTC. Translation gives CASSLNTNNEQFF.

The rearrangement uses TRBV29-1 and TRBJ2-1; no firm D call. The CDR3 extends over 14 amino acids. The germline V gene encodes CDR1 SQVTM and CDR2 ANQGSEA. The V and J ends lost 6 bases and 4 bases respectively, with 16 bases between them. The CDR3 nucleotides read TGCAGCGTCACTAATAGTTTCCGATACAATGAGCAGTTCTTC. Amino acid sequence: CSVTNSFRYNEQFF.